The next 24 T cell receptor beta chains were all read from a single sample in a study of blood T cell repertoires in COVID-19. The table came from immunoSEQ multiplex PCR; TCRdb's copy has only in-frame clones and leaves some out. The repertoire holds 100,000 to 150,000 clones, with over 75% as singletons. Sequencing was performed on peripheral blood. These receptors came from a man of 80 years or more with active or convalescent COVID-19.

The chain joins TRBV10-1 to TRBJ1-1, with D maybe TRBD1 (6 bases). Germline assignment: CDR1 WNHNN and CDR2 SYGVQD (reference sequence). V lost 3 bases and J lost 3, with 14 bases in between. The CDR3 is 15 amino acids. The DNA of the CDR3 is TGCGCCAGCAGTGAAACAGGCCAGGGGTACACTGAAGCTTTCTTT. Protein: CASSETGQGYTEAFF.

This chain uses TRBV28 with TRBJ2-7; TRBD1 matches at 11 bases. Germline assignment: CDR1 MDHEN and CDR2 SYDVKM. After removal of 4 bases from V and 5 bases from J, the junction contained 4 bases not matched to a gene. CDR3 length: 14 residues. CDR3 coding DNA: TGTGCCAGCAGTTCCAGGACAGGGGGCAACGAGCAGTACTTC. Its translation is CASSSRTGGNEQYF.

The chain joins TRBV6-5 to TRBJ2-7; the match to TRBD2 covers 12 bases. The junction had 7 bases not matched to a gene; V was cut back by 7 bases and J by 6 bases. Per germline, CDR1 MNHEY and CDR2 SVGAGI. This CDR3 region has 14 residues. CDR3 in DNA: TGTGCCAGCACCGGAACGGGACTAGCGGGCGAGCAGTACTTC. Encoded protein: CASTGTGLAGEQYF.

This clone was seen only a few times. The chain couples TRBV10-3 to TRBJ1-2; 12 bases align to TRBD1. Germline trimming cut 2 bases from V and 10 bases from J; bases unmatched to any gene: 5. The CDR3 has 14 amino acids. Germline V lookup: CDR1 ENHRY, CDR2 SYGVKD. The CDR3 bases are TGTGCCATCAGTGAGCCCCGGGACAGGGGGCCCTACACCTTC. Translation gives CAISEPRDRGPYTF.

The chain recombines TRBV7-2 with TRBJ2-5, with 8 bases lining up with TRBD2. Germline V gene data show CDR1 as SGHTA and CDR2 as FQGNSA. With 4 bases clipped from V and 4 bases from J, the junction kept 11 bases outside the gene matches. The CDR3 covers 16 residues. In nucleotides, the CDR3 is TGTGCCAGCAGCTCCCTGGGGTTAGCGGGACGAGAGACCCAGTACTTC. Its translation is CASSSLGLAGRETQYF.

The CDR3 sequence: CASSPNAFGQPQHF. For the CDR3, the DNA is TGTGCCAGCAGCCCCAATGCCTTCGGGCAGCCCCAGCATTTT. This chain joins TRBV6-5 and TRBJ1-5; D is unresolved. This CDR3 contains 14 residues. Germline V gene data show CDR1 as MNHEY and CDR2 as SVGAGI. Trimming removed 6 bases from V and 7 bases from J, with 16 bases in between.

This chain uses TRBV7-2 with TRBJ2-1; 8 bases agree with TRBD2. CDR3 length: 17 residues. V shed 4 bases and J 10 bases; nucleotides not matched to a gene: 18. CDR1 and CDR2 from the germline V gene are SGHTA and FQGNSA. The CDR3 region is CASSYLPPGGPGGEQFF. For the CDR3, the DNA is TGTGCCAGCAGCTACCTTCCCCCGGGGGGCCCGGGGGGGGAGCAGTTCTTC.

CDR3 in DNA: TGTGCCAGCAGCTTAGGACAGGGTTATCAAGATACGCAGTATTTT. This codes for CASSLGQGYQDTQYF. The rearrangement uses TRBV7-6 and TRBJ2-3, with 7 positions matching TRBD1. CDR1 is SGHVS and CDR2 is FNYEAQ in the germline V gene. The CDR3 covers 15 residues. With V trimmed by 1 base and J by 5 bases, 6 bases remained unmatched.

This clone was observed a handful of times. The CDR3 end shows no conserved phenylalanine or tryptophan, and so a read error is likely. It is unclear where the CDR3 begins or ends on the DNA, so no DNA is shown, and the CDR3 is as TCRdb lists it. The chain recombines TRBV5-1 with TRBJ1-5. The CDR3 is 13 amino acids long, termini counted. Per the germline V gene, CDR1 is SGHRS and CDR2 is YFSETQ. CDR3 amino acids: CASSSLGGKSAGR.

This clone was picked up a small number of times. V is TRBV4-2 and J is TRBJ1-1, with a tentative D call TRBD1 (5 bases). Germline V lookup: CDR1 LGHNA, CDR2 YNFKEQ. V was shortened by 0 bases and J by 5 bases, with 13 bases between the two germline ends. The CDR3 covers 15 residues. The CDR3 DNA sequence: TGTGCCAGCAGCCAAGATCGGGGGGTAGATACTGAAGCTTTCTTT. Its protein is CASSQDRGVDTEAFF.

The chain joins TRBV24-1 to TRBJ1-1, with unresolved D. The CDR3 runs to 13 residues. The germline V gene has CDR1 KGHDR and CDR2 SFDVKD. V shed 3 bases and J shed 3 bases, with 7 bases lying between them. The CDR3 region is CATSDPGYTEAFF. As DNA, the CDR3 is TGTGCCACCAGTGATCCGGGGTACACTGAAGCTTTCTTT.

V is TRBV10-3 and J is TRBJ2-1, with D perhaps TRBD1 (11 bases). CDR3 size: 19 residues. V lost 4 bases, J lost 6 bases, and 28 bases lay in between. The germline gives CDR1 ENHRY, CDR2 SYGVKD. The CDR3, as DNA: TGTGCCATCAGTGGCGGGACAGGGGGAGCGGGAGGGCGCTCCAATGAGCAGTTCTTC. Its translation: CAISGGTGGAGGRSNEQFF.

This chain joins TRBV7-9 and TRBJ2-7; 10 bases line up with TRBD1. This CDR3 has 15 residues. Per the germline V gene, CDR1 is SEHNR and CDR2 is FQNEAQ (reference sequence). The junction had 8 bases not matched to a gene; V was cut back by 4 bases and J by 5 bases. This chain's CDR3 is CASSSTWDRGNEQYF. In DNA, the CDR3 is TGTGCCAGCAGCTCCACATGGGACAGGGGTAACGAGCAGTACTTC.

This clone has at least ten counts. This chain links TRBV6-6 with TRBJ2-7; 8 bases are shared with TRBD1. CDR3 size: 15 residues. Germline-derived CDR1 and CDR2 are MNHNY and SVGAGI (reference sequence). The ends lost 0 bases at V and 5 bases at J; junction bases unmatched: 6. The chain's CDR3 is CASSYSETGDHEQYF. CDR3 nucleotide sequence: TGTGCCAGCAGTTACTCCGAGACAGGGGACCACGAGCAGTACTTC.

This CDR3 is CASSGGGSYEQYF. The CDR3, as DNA: TGTGCCAGCAGCGGGGGGGGCTCCTACGAGCAGTACTTC. The chain couples TRBV9 to TRBJ2-7; 7 nucleotides match TRBD2. Germline V gene sequence: CDR1 SGDLS, CDR2 YYNGEE. There are 13 residues in the CDR3. The trim removed 3 bases at V and 0 bases at J, leaving 0 bases unmatched.

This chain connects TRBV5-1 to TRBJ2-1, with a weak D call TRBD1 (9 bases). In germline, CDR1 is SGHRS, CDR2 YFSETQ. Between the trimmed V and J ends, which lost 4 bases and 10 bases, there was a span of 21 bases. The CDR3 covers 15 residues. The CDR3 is CASSIQGAPSGEQFF. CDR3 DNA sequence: TGCGCCAGCAGCATACAGGGGGCTCCTAGCGGGGAGCAGTTCTTC. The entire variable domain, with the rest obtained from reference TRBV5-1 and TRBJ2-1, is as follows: KAGVTQTPRYLIKTRGQQVTLSCSPISGHRSVSWYQQTPGQGLQFLFEYFSETQRNKGNFPGRFSGRQFSNSRSEMNVSTLELGDSALYLCASSIQGAPSGEQFFGPGTRLTVL.

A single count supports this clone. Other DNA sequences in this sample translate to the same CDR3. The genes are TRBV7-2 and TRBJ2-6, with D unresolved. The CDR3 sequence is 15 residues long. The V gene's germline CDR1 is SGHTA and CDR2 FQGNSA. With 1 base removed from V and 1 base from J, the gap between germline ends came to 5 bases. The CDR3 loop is CASSLDSSGANVLTF. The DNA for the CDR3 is TGTGCCAGCAGCTTAGACAGTTCTGGGGCCAACGTCCTGACTTTC.

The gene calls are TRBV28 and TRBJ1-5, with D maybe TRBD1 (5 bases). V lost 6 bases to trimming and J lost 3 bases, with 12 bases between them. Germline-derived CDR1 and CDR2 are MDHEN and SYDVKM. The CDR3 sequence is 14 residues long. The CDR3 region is CASRPRQLNQPQHF. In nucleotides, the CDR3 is TGTGCCAGCAGACCACGACAGCTCAATCAGCCCCAGCATTTT.

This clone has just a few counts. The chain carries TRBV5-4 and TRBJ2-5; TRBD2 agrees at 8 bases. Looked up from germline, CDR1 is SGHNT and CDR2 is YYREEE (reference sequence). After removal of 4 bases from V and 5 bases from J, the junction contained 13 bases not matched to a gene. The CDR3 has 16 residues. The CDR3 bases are TGTGCCAGCAGCGCGGGGACTAGGAGGGCTGTGGAGACCCAGTACTTC. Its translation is CASSAGTRRAVETQYF.

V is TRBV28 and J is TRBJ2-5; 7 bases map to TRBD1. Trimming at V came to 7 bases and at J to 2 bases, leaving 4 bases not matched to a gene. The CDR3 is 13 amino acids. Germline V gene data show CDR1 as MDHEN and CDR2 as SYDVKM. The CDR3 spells CASTTGQQETQYF. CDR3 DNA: TGTGCCAGCACTACGGGACAGCAAGAGACCCAGTACTTC.

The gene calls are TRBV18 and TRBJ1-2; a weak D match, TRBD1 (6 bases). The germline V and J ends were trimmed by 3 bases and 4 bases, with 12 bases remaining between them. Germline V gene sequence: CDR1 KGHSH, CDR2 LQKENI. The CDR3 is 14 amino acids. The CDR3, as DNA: TGTGCCAGCTCACCCAAGGGGGGGATCTATGGCTACACCTTC. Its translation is CASSPKGGIYGYTF.

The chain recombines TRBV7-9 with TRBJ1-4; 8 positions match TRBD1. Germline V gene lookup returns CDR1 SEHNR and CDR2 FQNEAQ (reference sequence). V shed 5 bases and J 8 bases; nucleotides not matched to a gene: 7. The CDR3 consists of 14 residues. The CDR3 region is CASSRSQGGEKLFF. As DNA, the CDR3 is TGTGCCAGCAGCCGATCACAGGGGGGCGAAAAACTGTTTTTT.

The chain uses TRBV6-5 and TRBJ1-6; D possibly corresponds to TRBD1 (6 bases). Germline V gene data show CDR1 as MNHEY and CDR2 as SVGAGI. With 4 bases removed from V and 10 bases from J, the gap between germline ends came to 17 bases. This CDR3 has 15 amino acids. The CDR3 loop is CASSLQGPRRSPLHF. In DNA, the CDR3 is TGTGCCAGCAGTTTACAGGGCCCTAGACGCTCACCCCTCCACTTT.

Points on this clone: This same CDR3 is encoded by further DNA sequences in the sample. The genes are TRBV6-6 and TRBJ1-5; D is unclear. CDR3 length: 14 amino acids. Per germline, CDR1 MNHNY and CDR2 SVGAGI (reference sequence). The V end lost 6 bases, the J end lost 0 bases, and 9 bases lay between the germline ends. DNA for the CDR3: TGTGCCAGCAGGCCGGGAAATAGCAATCAGCCCCAGCATTTT. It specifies CASRPGNSNQPQHF.